The 25 T cell receptor beta chains presented below share a single source sample, sequenced in a study of T cell responses to AZD1222 COVID-19 vaccine. The data were produced by immunoSEQ multiplex PCR, yet TCRdb's version contains in-frame clones alone and is incomplete. The table has approximately 190,000 clones, approximately 87% seen once; the top ten hold under 3.5%. The input for sequencing was peripheral blood, taken on day 0 of MenACWY control vaccination. These receptors originate from an adult in good health.

This chain connects TRBV9 to TRBJ2-7; 8 nucleotides align to TRBD2. The CDR3 extends over 14 amino acids. J gave up 3 bases and V 4 bases, and 6 bases lay outside the gene matches. Germline CDR1 and CDR2: SGDLS and YYNGEE. The CDR3 DNA sequence: TGTGCCAGCAGCAATAGCGGGACCAACTACGAGCAGTACTTC. It codes for CASSNSGTNYEQYF.

This clone was picked up one time. V and J are TRBV3-1 (or the pseudogene TRBV3-2) and TRBJ2-1, with a tentative D call TRBD2 (6 bases). Germline V CDR1 and CDR2: LGHDT, YNNKEL (reference sequence). V was cut by 0 bases and J by 0 bases, with 9 bases left in between. The CDR3 consists of 16 residues. The CDR3 nucleotides are TGTGCCAGCAGCCAAGATTCCGGGGGCTCCTACAATGAGCAGTTCTTC. Translated: CASSQDSGGSYNEQFF.

This chain connects TRBV28 to TRBJ1-2; D may be TRBD1 (5 bases). V lost 10 bases and J 0 bases, leaving 9 bases between the germline ends. Germline CDR1 MDHEN, CDR2 SYDVKM. This CDR3 is built from 12 residues. Here the CDR3 DNA reads TGTGCCACCCGAGGGGCTAACTATGGCTACACCTTC. It specifies CATRGANYGYTF.

V and J are TRBV5-1 and TRBJ2-1; no definite D call. The ends were cut back, 3 bases at V and 5 bases at J, with 9 bases in the middle. The CDR3 has 13 amino acids. The germline V gene encodes CDR1 SGHRS and CDR2 YFSETQ. CDR3 sequence: CASSSYNNNEQFF. DNA for the CDR3: TGCGCCAGCAGCTCCTACAATAACAATGAGCAGTTCTTC. The variable domain in full, with the rest retrieved from reference TRBV5-1 and TRBJ2-1, is KAGVTQTPRYLIKTRGQQVTLSCSPISGHRSVSWYQQTPGQGLQFLFEYFSETQRNKGNFPGRFSGRQFSNSRSEMNVSTLELGDSALYLCASSSYNNNEQFFGPGTRLTVL.

The chain couples TRBV4-1 to TRBJ1-3; 7 bases match TRBD1. The germline gives CDR1 MGHRA, CDR2 YSYEKL. V dropped 6 bases and J dropped 2; count of bases not matched to a gene: 4. CDR3 length: 14 amino acids. CDR3 amino acids: CASSLTGAGNTIYF. CDR3 DNA: TGCGCCAGCAGTCTCACAGGGGCTGGAAACACCATATATTTT.

This clone was observed a single time. The V and J genes are TRBV7-9 and TRBJ1-1; D might be TRBD1 (6 bases). The CDR3 runs 14 residues. V was clipped by 5 bases and J by 1 base, with 11 bases between them. Germline CDR1 reads SEHNR; CDR2 reads FQNEAQ (reference sequence). The CDR3 nucleotides are TGTGCCAGCAGCCCCTGGACAGCGAACACTGAAGCTTTCTTT. Translating it yields CASSPWTANTEAFF.

The CDR3 DNA reads as TGTGCCAGCAGTTATGCAAGGGGGAGAGAGACCCAGTACTTC. Its protein product is CASSYARGRETQYF. The chain links TRBV6-6 to TRBJ2-5; D might be TRBD1 (6 bases). Germline values: CDR1 MNHNY, CDR2 SVGAGI (reference sequence). CDR3 size: 14 residues. Deletions cut 3 bases from V and 4 bases from J, with 12 bases between.

This chain connects TRBV29-1 to TRBJ2-1; D not certain. CDR3 length: 12 residues. The V and J ends lost 5 bases and 0 bases respectively, with 5 bases between them. The V gene's germline CDR1 is SQVTM and CDR2 ANQGSEA. In nucleotides, the CDR3 is TGCAGCGTTATTAGCTCCTACAATGAGCAGTTCTTC. Translation: CSVISSYNEQFF.

This chain joins TRBV27 and TRBJ1-1; D is uncertain. The ends were cut back, 5 bases at V and 0 bases at J, with 13 bases in the middle. The CDR3 consists of 15 residues. Per the germline V gene, CDR1 is MNHEY and CDR2 is SMNVEV (reference sequence). This chain's CDR3 is CASSPQFALNTEAFF. The CDR3 bases are TGTGCCAGCAGTCCTCAGTTTGCCCTGAACACTGAAGCTTTCTTT.

The chain employs TRBV7-2 and TRBJ2-2; D remains ambiguous. The germline V gene has CDR1 SGHTA and CDR2 FQGNSA. This CDR3 has 13 residues. V was pared by 5 bases and J by 4 bases, with 8 bases between. The CDR3 bases are TGTGCCAGCAGCGGCCTGGGCACCGGGGAGCTGTTTTTT. This gives the protein CASSGLGTGELFF. Together with reference TRBV7-2 and TRBJ2-2, the CDR3 gives the full variable domain: GAGVSQSPSNKVTEKGKDVELRCDPISGHTALYWYRQSLGQGLEFLIYFQGNSAPDKSGLPSDRFSAERTGGSVSTLTIQRTQQEDSAVYLCASSGLGTGELFFGEGSRLTVL.

The genes are TRBV5-1 and TRBJ2-3, with TRBD2 identical over 16 bases. In germline, CDR1 is SGHRS, CDR2 YFSETQ. Trimming removed 1 base from V and 4 bases from J; junction bases left unmatched: 3. The length of the CDR3 is 17 residues. CDR3 in amino acids: CASSLSGTSGRADTQYF. In DNA form, the CDR3 reads TGCGCCAGCAGCTTGTCCGGGACTAGCGGGAGGGCAGATACGCAGTATTTT.

This chain joins TRBV27 and TRBJ2-5, with TRBD2 as a possible D gene (5 bases). Trimming took off 5 bases at V and 3 bases at J, with 13 bases between the two ends. CDR1 MNHEY and CDR2 SMNVEV come from the germline V gene (reference sequence). The CDR3 totals 14 residues. The CDR3 DNA is TGTGCCAGCAGTATGTGGACCGGGGAAGAGACCCAGTACTTC. It encodes CASSMWTGEETQYF.

V is TRBV2 and J is TRBJ1-6; D gene ambiguous. With 5 bases removed from V and 7 bases from J, the gap between germline ends came to 15 bases. The V gene's germline CDR1 is SNHLY and CDR2 FYNNEI. This CDR3 has 15 amino acids. CDR3 bases: TGTGCCAGCAGTACTGTACCTGGAGCAAATTCACCCCTCCACTTT. This sequence encodes CASSTVPGANSPLHF.

The rearrangement uses TRBV6-5 and TRBJ2-2; the D is unclear. The CDR3 length is 12 residues. The V and J ends lost 9 bases and 4 bases respectively, with 9 bases between them. CDR1 MNHEY and CDR2 SVGAGI come from the germline V gene. The CDR3 loop is CASRVSTGELFF. The CDR3 region has the DNA TGTGCCAGTCGGGTGAGCACCGGGGAGCTGTTTTTT.

The rearrangement links TRBV29-1 to TRBJ1-1; the D gene is possibly TRBD1 (6 bases). The CDR3 length is 12 residues. The ends were cut back, 6 bases at V and 2 bases at J, with 10 bases in the middle. Germline CDR1 and CDR2: SQVTM and ANQGSEA. The CDR3 bases are TGCAGCGTCAAGACAGGAAACACTGAAGCTTTCTTT. Amino acid sequence: CSVKTGNTEAFF.

In the case of this clone: The germline gene is not matched at one end of the junction; a read error may be the cause. The CDR3 bases are TGTGCCAGCACCGTAGTTGACACCCCTAACTATGGCTACACCTTC. Amino acids: CASTVVDTPNYGYTF. The genes are TRBV9 and TRBJ1-2; D uncertain. The CDR3 consists of 15 residues. Germline loops: CDR1 SGDLS, CDR2 YYNGEE.

The V gene is TRBV29-1, the J gene TRBJ1-1; D remains unclear. The ends were cut back, 1 base at V and 0 bases at J, with 15 bases in the middle. This CDR3 is built from 16 residues. Germline V gives CDR1 SQVTM, CDR2 ANQGSEA. CDR3 amino acids: CSVEVAGIKMNTEAFF. In nucleotides, the CDR3 is TGCAGCGTTGAAGTAGCCGGGATTAAGATGAACACTGAAGCTTTCTTT.

The rearrangement joins TRBV4-3 to TRBJ2-6; D is unclear. There are 17 residues in the CDR3. Trimming pared 4 bases from V and 0 bases from J, leaving 13 bases between. Germline V gene lookup returns CDR1 LGHNA and CDR2 YSLEER. The CDR3 sequence: CASSPEYSPSGANVLTF. The CDR3 DNA follows: TGCGCCAGCAGCCCAGAATACAGTCCCTCTGGGGCCAACGTCCTGACTTTC.

The V call is TRBV15, the J call TRBJ2-7; unclear D gene. This CDR3 spans 14 amino acids. The V end lost 1 base, the J end lost 6 bases, and 13 bases lay between the germline ends. Germline loops: CDR1 LNHNV, CDR2 YYDKDF (reference sequence). CDR3 protein: CATSRAGPAIEQYF. The CDR3 bases are TGTGCCACCAGCAGAGCGGGCCCGGCGATCGAGCAGTACTTC.

This sequence joins TRBV15 and TRBJ1-4, with 8 positions matching TRBD1. Germline V gene lookup returns CDR1 LNHNV and CDR2 YYDKDF (reference sequence). This CDR3 has 20 amino acids. V lost 0 bases and J lost 1; bases outside the gene matches: 13. CDR3 protein: CATSRDTLRQGRRTNEKLFF. In DNA, the CDR3 is TGTGCCACCAGCAGAGATACCCTCCGACAGGGGAGGAGAACTAATGAAAAACTGTTTTTT.

This clone has only one observation. The chain uses TRBV28 and TRBJ1-1; 10 nucleotides line up with TRBD1. Per germline, CDR1 MDHEN and CDR2 SYDVKM. Losses at the gene ends were 3 bases for V and 3 bases for J; bases not matched to a gene: 10. The CDR3 covers 17 residues. The CDR3 sequence: CASSFWTGGIRDTEAFF. The CDR3 bases are TGTGCCAGCAGTTTTTGGACAGGGGGAATTAGGGACACTGAAGCTTTCTTT.

The chain is built from TRBV28 and TRBJ2-3, with unresolved D. The V gene lost 4 bases and the J gene lost 5 bases, with 4 bases spanning the gap. Germline V gene sequence: CDR1 MDHEN, CDR2 SYDVKM. The CDR3 is made up of 11 amino acids. DNA of the CDR3: TGTGCCAGCAGTTCTGGAGATACGCAGTATTTT. This encodes CASSSGDTQYF. The complete variable domain, with remaining parts taken from reference TRBV28 and TRBJ2-3, reads DVKVTQSSRYLVKRTGEKVFLECVQDMDHENMFWYRQDPGLGLRLIYFSYDVKMKEKGDIPEGYSVSREKKERFSLILESASTNQTSMYLCASSSGDTQYFGPGTRLTVL.

The J gene is TRBJ2-3, the V gene TRBV6-2 or TRBV6-3; the match to TRBD2 covers 7 bases. V lost 3 bases and J lost 2; bases outside the gene matches: 5. The germline V gene encodes CDR1 MNHEY and CDR2 SVGEGT. This CDR3 contains 15 residues. CDR3 loop: CASSYAAGDTDTQYF. DNA for the CDR3: TGTGCCAGCAGTTATGCGGCGGGAGACACAGATACGCAGTATTTT.

This rearrangement joins TRBV15 to TRBJ2-2; 7 nucleotides match TRBD1. Germline CDR1 is LNHNV and CDR2 is YYDKDF (reference sequence). After removal of 3 bases from V and 4 bases from J, the junction contained 5 bases not matched to a gene. The length of the CDR3 is 15 residues. CDR3 coding DNA: TGTGCCACCAGCAGCACAGGGGTGGCCACCGGGGAGCTGTTTTTT. This gives the protein CATSSTGVATGELFF.

The rearrangement joins TRBV2 to TRBJ1-2; the D is unclear. Germline CDR1 is SNHLY and CDR2 is FYNNEI. Trimming pared 1 base from V and 8 bases from J, leaving 5 bases between. This CDR3 has 11 amino acids. The chain's CDR3 is CASSEGRGYTF. CDR3 sequence (DNA): TGTGCCAGCAGTGAAGGGCGCGGCTACACCTTC.